Following are 30 T cell receptor beta chains from one sample sequenced in a study of blood T cells in healthy people across ages (dated by TCRdb to the mid-2010s). Libraries were prepared through 5' RACE. TCRdb lists the instrument as Illumina HiSeq 2500. A second PCR of roughly 6 to 12 cycles was run with a J-beta primer mix and a sample-barcoded 5' primer. TCRdb reprocessing: public reads trimmed at Q25 with fastp, clones called with MiXCR, in-frame beta chains kept. Every CDR3 protein is listed once, alongside the most common genes and DNA of its rows. In this sample the table shows under 1 million distinct CDR3 sequences, 40% to 50% of which occur a single time. Of the sample, around 21% is held by the ten largest clones. The sample comprised blood. The receptors here all came from a man in his sixties in good health.

This clonotype showed up just a few times. V usage is TRBV4-3 and J usage is TRBJ2-6; tentatively, D is TRBD1 (5 bases). V was trimmed by 0 bases and J by 4 bases, leaving 10 bases between them. The CDR3 contains 16 residues. The germline V gene encodes CDR1 LGHNA and CDR2 YSLEER. Here the CDR3 reads CASSQDRVAGANVLTF. As DNA, the CDR3 is TGCGCCAGCAGCCAAGACAGGGTCGCAGGGGCCAACGTCCTGACTTTC.

The V and J genes are TRBV7-3 and TRBJ2-1; D gene unclear. CDR3 length: 17 residues. Germline V lookup: CDR1 SGHTA, CDR2 FQGTGA. Trimming stripped 2 bases from V and 2 bases from J, with 16 bases between. For the CDR3, the DNA is TGTGCCAGCAGCTTAGATGAGGACCGGCGCCCCTACAATGAGCAGTTCTTC. As protein: CASSLDEDRRPYNEQFF.

This clonotype was seen only a few times. The chain employs TRBV7-2 and TRBJ2-1; D is unclear. The CDR3 loop spans 11 amino acids. Germline loops: CDR1 SGHTA, CDR2 FQGNSA. Trimming cost V 1 base and J 13 bases, with 8 bases left between them. Here the CDR3 reads CASSLVETQFF. The CDR3 nucleotides are TGTGCCAGCAGCTTAGTGGAGACCCAGTTCTTC.

The CDR3 DNA reads TGTGCCAGCAGCCCTCAGGGGCATAGCACAGATACGCAGTATTTT. Amino acid sequence: CASSPQGHSTDTQYF. The chain has TRBV7-9 and TRBJ2-3, with D possibly matching TRBD1 (6 bases). From germline, CDR1 is SEHNR and CDR2 FQNEAQ (reference sequence). The CDR3 spans 15 residues. The germline V and J ends were trimmed by 5 bases and 0 bases, with 12 bases remaining between them. Full variable domain (rest looked up from reference TRBV7-9 and TRBJ2-3): DTGVSQNPRHKITKRGQNVTFRCDPISEHNRLYWYRQTLGQGPEFLTYFQNEAQLEKSRLLSDRFSAERPKGSFSTLEIQRTEQGDSAMYLCASSPQGHSTDTQYFGPGTRLTVL.

The rearrangement links TRBV11-2 to TRBJ2-3; TRBD1 agrees at 8 bases. The V segment lost 4 bases and the J segment 2 bases; nucleotides outside the gene matches: 5. Germline V gives CDR1 SGHAT, CDR2 FQNNGV. The CDR3 consists of 15 residues. CDR3 coding DNA: TGTGCCAGCAGCTCGAACAGGGGGTACACAGATACGCAGTATTTT. Encoded protein: CASSSNRGYTDTQYF.

This clonotype was observed a few times. J is TRBJ2-5 and V is TRBV7-2; 8 positions match TRBD1. In germline, CDR1 is SGHTA, CDR2 FQGNSA. Trimming at V came to 5 bases and at J to 4 bases, leaving 9 bases not matched to a gene. The CDR3 is 15 residues long. The CDR3 bases are TGTGCCAGCAGCCGCGACAGGGGAGATGGAGAGACCCAGTACTTC. Translation gives CASSRDRGDGETQYF.

The chain links TRBV12-3 or TRBV12-4 to TRBJ1-1; possibly TRBD1 for D (5 bases). V gave up 4 bases and J gave up 11 bases, with 17 bases separating them. The CDR3 extends over 13 amino acids. CDR3 coding DNA: TGTGCCAGCAGTTCAGGGTTAGGGTTAGACGCTTTCTTT. Translating gives CASSSGLGLDAFF.

This clonotype was counted a few times. This chain links TRBV6-5 with TRBJ1-2; possible D gene TRBD1, 5 bases. The CDR3 length is 16 residues. Germline assignment: CDR1 MNHEY and CDR2 SVGAGI. The V end was cut by 2 bases, the J end by 2 bases, with 15 bases between. The CDR3 region is CASSYNQDGHNYGYTF. The CDR3 DNA follows: TGTGCCAGCAGTTACAACCAAGACGGACACAACTATGGCTACACCTTC.

This chain joins TRBV25-1 and TRBJ2-1; D gene unclear. Per the germline V gene, CDR1 is MGHDK and CDR2 is SYGVNS. Trimming shortened V by 4 bases and J by 4 bases, and 11 bases separated the two germline ends. The CDR3 is made up of 14 amino acids. CDR3: CASSVGDWYNEQFF. The CDR3 DNA reads TGTGCCAGCAGTGTGGGCGATTGGTACAATGAGCAGTTCTTC.

The chain links TRBV4-3 to TRBJ2-7; D possibly uses TRBD1 or TRBD2 (5 bases each). This CDR3 region has 16 residues. V lost 0 bases and J lost 10, with 22 bases in between. CDR1 and CDR2 (germline): LGHNA, YSLEER. The DNA of the CDR3 is TGCGCCAGCAGCCAAGATCTGTTCGGGGCCGGGGTCCCCCAGTACTTC. Protein sequence: CASSQDLFGAGVPQYF.

V is TRBV27 and J is TRBJ2-3; 9 bases fit TRBD2. Germline CDR1 is MNHEY and CDR2 is SMNVEV (reference sequence). The CDR3 totals 14 residues. Losses at the gene ends were 6 bases for V and 4 bases for J; bases not matched to a gene: 5. In DNA, the CDR3 is TGTGCCAGCAGCAAAGCGGGGGGCCCAGATACGCAGTATTTT. It codes for CASSKAGGPDTQYF.

The rearrangement uses TRBV4-1 and TRBJ2-3; TRBD1 or TRBD2 may be the D gene (6 bases each). Germline assignment: CDR1 MGHRA and CDR2 YSYEKL. CDR3 length equals 16 residues. With 1 base removed from V and 3 bases from J, the gap between germline ends came to 14 bases. The CDR3 sequence is CASSQARTGTTDTQYF. CDR3 in DNA: TGCGCCAGCAGCCAAGCAAGAACAGGGACTACAGATACGCAGTATTTT.

The chain joins TRBV2 to TRBJ2-7; D gene ambiguous. The V gene lost 5 bases and the J gene lost 5 bases, with 13 bases spanning the gap. Per the germline V gene, CDR1 is SNHLY and CDR2 is FYNNEI. This CDR3 has 13 residues. The CDR3 reads CASSLGRADEQYF. The CDR3 bases are TGTGCCAGCAGTTTGGGCAGAGCCGACGAGCAGTACTTC.

The genes are TRBV7-6 and TRBJ2-1; D call uncertain. The CDR3 length is 13 residues. The V end was cut by 5 bases, the J end by 9 bases, with 14 bases between. In germline, CDR1 is SGHVS, CDR2 FNYEAQ. The CDR3 spells CASSPRSDGEQFF. The CDR3 coding sequence is TGTGCCAGCAGCCCCCGGTCCGACGGTGAGCAGTTCTTC.

The chain recombines TRBV5-1 with TRBJ2-1; TRBD2 aligns across 7 bases. The germline V gene encodes CDR1 SGHRS and CDR2 YFSETQ. CDR3 length equals 15 residues. With 0 bases clipped from V and 4 bases from J, the junction kept 4 bases outside the gene matches. The CDR3 DNA follows: TGCGCCAGCAGCTTGGCTCCTAGCGGATACAATGAGCAGTTCTTC. Translated: CASSLAPSGYNEQFF.

On this clonotype itself: One end of the junction is discordant with germline, which a read error may explain. The chain combines TRBV13 with TRBJ1-4; D might be TRBD1 (6 bases). This CDR3 has 14 residues. Germline CDR1 and CDR2: PRHDT and FYEKMQ (reference sequence). The CDR3 loop reads CASSSTGGNEKLIF. For the CDR3, the DNA is TGTGCCAGCAGCTCGACAGGCGGTAATGAAAAACTGATTTTT.

This clonotype has a count of ten or more. The rearrangement joins TRBV11-2 to TRBJ2-5, with 9 nucleotides matching TRBD2. Germline V gives CDR1 SGHAT, CDR2 FQNNGV. The CDR3 contains 15 residues. J lost 1 base, V lost 5 bases, and 5 bases had no gene match. DNA of the CDR3: TGTGCCAGCAGCAATAGCGGGGGCCCCCAAGAGACCCAGTACTTC. Protein product: CASSNSGGPQETQYF.

In this sample, this clonotype turned up a few times. The chain links TRBV3-1 to TRBJ2-3, with TRBD2 identical over 9 bases. J was trimmed by 2 bases and V by 1 base; bases with no gene match: 7. Germline assignment: CDR1 LGHDT and CDR2 YNNKEL (reference sequence). The CDR3 is 17 amino acids. For the CDR3, the DNA is TGTGCCAGCAGCCAAGCCCGAAGCGGGGGGAACACAGATACGCAGTATTTT. It codes for CASSQARSGGNTDTQYF.

This clonotype was picked up one time. V gene TRBV5-5 combines with J gene TRBJ2-1, with 7 bases aligning to TRBD1. Trimming cost V 4 bases and J 2 bases; bases outside gene matches: 6. The germline V gene has CDR1 SGHKS and CDR2 YYEKEE (reference sequence). There are 15 residues in the CDR3. CDR3 nucleotide sequence: TGTGCCAGCAGCAGGAACAGGGGTCCCTACAATGAGCAGTTCTTC. This translates into CASSRNRGPYNEQFF.

As concerns this clonotype: This may come from a read error, since a much larger clone is one base off. This chain links TRBV7-2 with TRBJ2-1; TRBD1 agrees at 10 bases. The CDR3 has 17 residues. Germline V gives CDR1 SGHTA, CDR2 FQGNSA. The CDR3 reads CVSSLPLGQGQNNEQFF. The CDR3 DNA sequence: TGTGTCAGCAGCTTACCCTTGGGACAGGGGCAGAACAATGAGCAGTTCTTC.

V is TRBV6-1 and J is TRBJ2-4, with 8 bases that match TRBD2. Judging by the DNA end, TRBJ2-5 fits better; the J call may be wrong. CDR3 length equals 14 residues. From germline, CDR1 is MNHNS and CDR2 SASEGT. The CDR3 loop is CASRPGLARETQYF. As DNA, the CDR3 is TGTGCCAGCAGGCCCGGACTAGCACGGGAGACCCAGTACTTC.

There are a few counts of this clonotype. V is TRBV20-1 and J is TRBJ2-4; perhaps TRBD1 as D (5 bases). The better agreement between TRBJ2-7 and the DNA end casts doubt on the J call. CDR3 length: 13 residues. From germline, CDR1 is DFQATT and CDR2 SNEGSKA (reference sequence). The CDR3 DNA is TGCAGTGCCCCGACAGCTGGTATGTACGAGCAGTACTTC. Protein product: CSAPTAGMYEQYF.

This clonotype was detected only a few times. The chain combines TRBV20-1 with TRBJ2-5; 7 nucleotides match TRBD1. The CDR3 length is 15 residues. Germline V gene lookup returns CDR1 DFQATT and CDR2 SNEGSKA (reference sequence). The trim removed 2 bases at V and 11 bases at J, leaving 17 bases unmatched. The DNA of the CDR3 is TGCAGTGCTAGACATCCGGAGACAGGGCAATTCAAGCAGTACTTC. This sequence encodes CSARHPETGQFKQYF.

Of note for this clonotype: At one end the junction does not follow the germline gene, possibly because of a read error. The chain joins TRBV27 to TRBJ2-7; 11 bases line up with TRBD1. Germline V gene sequence: CDR1 MNHEY, CDR2 SMNVEV (reference sequence). CDR3 length: 16 residues. The CDR3 sequence is CASSLGTDRGPYGQYF. The CDR3, as DNA: TGTGCCAGCAGTTTGGGCACGGACAGGGGGCCCTACGGGCAGTACTTC.

V gene TRBV12-3 or TRBV12-4 combines with J gene TRBJ2-1, with 15 bases identical to TRBD2. This CDR3 has 16 amino acids. J was trimmed by 10 bases and V by 4 bases; bases with no gene match: 8. The CDR3 nucleotides read TGTGCCAGCAGTTACACACCGGGACTAGCGGGGGGCGAGCAGTTCTTC. It is translated as CASSYTPGLAGGEQFF.

This clonotype has just a few counts. The genes are TRBV5-1 and TRBJ2-1, with 7 bases fitting TRBD1. V trimming: 4 bases; J trimming: 3 bases; junction bases outside the gene matches: 7. Germline CDR1 and CDR2: SGHRS and YFSETQ. The CDR3 sequence is 15 residues long. CDR3 region: CASSETTGNYNEQFF. The CDR3, as DNA: TGCGCCAGCAGCGAGACGACAGGGAACTACAATGAGCAGTTCTTC.

This clonotype was detected once. The chain combines TRBV12-3 or TRBV12-4 with TRBJ2-1, with D unclear. The CDR3 contains 15 residues. V lost 6 bases, J lost 0 bases, and 12 bases lay in between. The CDR3 bases are TGTGCCAGCAGCCCGAGGTTTAGCTCCTACAATGAGCAGTTCTTC. Its protein is CASSPRFSSYNEQFF.

The chain joins TRBV20-1 to TRBJ2-5; D is perhaps TRBD2 (5 bases). This CDR3 has 15 residues. V dropped 1 base and J dropped 4 bases, with 16 bases sitting between them. Germline loops: CDR1 DFQATT, CDR2 SNEGSKA (reference sequence). The CDR3 nucleotides read TGCAGTGCTAGAGTACAGAATCAAGGGAGAGAGACCCAGTACTTC. It specifies CSARVQNQGRETQYF.

The chain employs TRBV12-3 or TRBV12-4 and TRBJ2-1; the D gene is possibly TRBD2 (5 bases). The CDR3 extends over 12 amino acids. V was clipped by 6 bases and J by 8 bases, with 11 bases between them. The CDR3 spells CASRVLGDEQFF. DNA for the CDR3: TGTGCCAGCAGAGTACTAGGCGATGAGCAGTTCTTC.

J is TRBJ2-2 and V is TRBV28, with TRBD1 matching 10 bases. Per germline, CDR1 MDHEN and CDR2 SYDVKM. Trimming took 3 bases from V and 5 from J; bases not matched to a gene: 6. The CDR3 extends over 16 amino acids. CDR3 in amino acids: CASSFRDRGLTGELFF. In DNA, the CDR3 is TGTGCCAGCAGTTTTCGGGACAGGGGCTTGACCGGGGAGCTGTTTTTT.